This T cell receptor (beta chain) is drawn from a study of regulatory T cells in long-lasting Graves disease. Study-wide findings and caveats: More public clonotypes were shared by persistent patients (2,741) than by new patients (around 990).

Time point defined: newly diagnosed GD, antithyroid drugs for less than 3 months. PBMC-derived RNA was used for the TCR library. A peripheral blood sample, roughly 9.8 milliliters in volume, was drawn into EDTA tubes. This CDR3 contains 14 residues. The germline gives CDR1 SGHRS, CDR2 YFSETQ. V dropped 3 bases and J dropped 2; count of bases not matched to a gene: 5. The table lists this clonotype with many counts. Antigen unknown. According to the study, TCR beta libraries were built with iRepertoire HTBI primers and CDR3-region Arm-PCR. TCRdb called the multiplex PCR reads again in MiXCR, with one record for every CDR3 protein. The sample contains roughly 500,000 distinct CDR3 sequences, roughly 13% of which appear only once. These same data were also listed under a study on T cells in Graves' hyperthyroidism and ophthalmopathy. That investigation notes: For Graves' hyperthyroidism to be stable, ophthalmopathy could not progress within 18 months.

The specimen comprised peripheral blood mononuclear cells (PBMCs), sampled at new diagnosis, from a patient treated with antithyroid drugs. This chain links TRBV5-1 with TRBJ2-7; 7 nucleotides align to TRBD1. This receptor was obtained from a man aged 25 to 40 with Graves disease. In DNA form, the CDR3 reads TGCGCCAGCAGCTACGGACAGGTCACCTACGAGCAGTACTTC. The encoded protein is CASSYGQVTYEQYF.